This T cell receptor beta chain was captured in a study of T cell responses to AZD1222 COVID-19 vaccine. Study conclusions and caveats: Donors were mostly white British, more females; clonal diversity possibly underestimated. Of spike-specific TCRs, nearly half reportedly target regions left unmutated in variants.

This clone was counted only a few times. Its specificity is unknown. Sequenced by immunoSEQ multiplex PCR; TCRdb stores in-frame clones only, minus some. The sample lists 100,000 to 150,000 clones, 85% to 90% seen once, with 25% to 30% in the top ten. V lost 6 bases, J lost 10 bases, and 6 bases stayed unmatched. This CDR3 is 13 amino acids long. CDR1 and CDR2 from the germline V gene are LNHDA and SQIVND (reference sequence). This rearrangement joins TRBV19 to TRBJ2-1; TRBD1 agrees at 10 bases. This sequence originates from an adult in good health. This material consisted of peripheral blood, taken on day 0 of AZD1222 vaccination. CDR3 bases: TGTGCCAGTAGCGGGACAGGGGTCGTAGAGCAGTTCTTC. This codes for CASSGTGVVEQFF.